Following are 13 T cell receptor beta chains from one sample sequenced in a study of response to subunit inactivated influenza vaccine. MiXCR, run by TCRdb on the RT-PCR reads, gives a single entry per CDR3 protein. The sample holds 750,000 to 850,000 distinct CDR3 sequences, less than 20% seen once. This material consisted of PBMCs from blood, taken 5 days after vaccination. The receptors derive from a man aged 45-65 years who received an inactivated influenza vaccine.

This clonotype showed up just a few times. The CDR3 region is CATSTGVGYGYTF. In nucleotides, the CDR3 is TGTGCCACCAGCACTGGGGTGGGCTATGGCTACACCTTC. The chain combines TRBV15 with TRBJ1-2, with unresolved D. Trimming pared 4 bases from V and 4 bases from J, leaving 10 bases between. This CDR3 region has 13 residues. Germline CDR1 is LNHNV and CDR2 is YYDKDF (reference sequence).

The CDR3 loop is CASSFEFAKSYEQYF. The CDR3 DNA sequence: TGCGCCAGCAGCTTTGAATTTGCGAAGTCGTACGAGCAGTACTTC. This sequence joins TRBV5-1 and TRBJ2-7; D is undetermined. V was shortened by 2 bases and J by 4 bases, with 16 bases between the two germline ends. Per the germline V gene, CDR1 is SGHRS and CDR2 is YFSETQ. The CDR3 totals 15 residues.

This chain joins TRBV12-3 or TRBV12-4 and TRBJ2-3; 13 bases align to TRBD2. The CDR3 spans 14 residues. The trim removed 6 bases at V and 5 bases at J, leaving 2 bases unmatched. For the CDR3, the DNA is TGTGCCAGCAGCTGGACTAGCGGGAGAGATACGCAGTATTTT. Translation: CASSWTSGRDTQYF.

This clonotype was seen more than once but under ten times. Written as DNA, the CDR3 is TGCAGTGCTAGAGCGAGGGGGCGAGAGACCCAGTACTTC. Translation gives CSARARGRETQYF. V gene TRBV20-1 combines with J gene TRBJ2-5; 7 bases map to TRBD1. Per germline, CDR1 DFQATT and CDR2 SNEGSKA (reference sequence). The CDR3 totals 13 residues. The ends lost 1 base at V and 4 bases at J; junction bases unmatched: 3.

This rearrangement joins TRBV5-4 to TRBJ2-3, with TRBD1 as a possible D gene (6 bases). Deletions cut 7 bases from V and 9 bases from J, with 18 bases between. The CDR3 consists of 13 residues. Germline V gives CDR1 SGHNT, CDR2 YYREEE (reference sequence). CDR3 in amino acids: CASVHQGQGTQYF. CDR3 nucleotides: TGTGCCAGCGTGCACCAGGGGCAGGGAACGCAGTATTTT.

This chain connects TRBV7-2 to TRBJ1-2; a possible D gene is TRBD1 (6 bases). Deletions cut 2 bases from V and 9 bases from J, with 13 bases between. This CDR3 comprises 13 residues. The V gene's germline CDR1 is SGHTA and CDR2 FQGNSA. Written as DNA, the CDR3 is TGTGCCAGCAGCTTATCACAGGGTAATCGCTACACCTTC. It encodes CASSLSQGNRYTF.

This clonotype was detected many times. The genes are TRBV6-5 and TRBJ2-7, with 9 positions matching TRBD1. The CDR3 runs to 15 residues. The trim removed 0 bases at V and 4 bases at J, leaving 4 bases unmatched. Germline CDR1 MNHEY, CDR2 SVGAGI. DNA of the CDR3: TGTGCCAGCAGTTACTCGAATGACAGGGGGTACGAGCAGTACTTC. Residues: CASSYSNDRGYEQYF.

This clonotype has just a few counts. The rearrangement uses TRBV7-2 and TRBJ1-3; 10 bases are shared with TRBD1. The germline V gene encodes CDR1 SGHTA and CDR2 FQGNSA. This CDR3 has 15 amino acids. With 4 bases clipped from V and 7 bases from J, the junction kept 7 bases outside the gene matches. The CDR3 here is CASSSIPGQGNTIYF. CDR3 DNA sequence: TGTGCCAGCAGCTCCATTCCGGGACAGGGGAACACCATATATTTT.

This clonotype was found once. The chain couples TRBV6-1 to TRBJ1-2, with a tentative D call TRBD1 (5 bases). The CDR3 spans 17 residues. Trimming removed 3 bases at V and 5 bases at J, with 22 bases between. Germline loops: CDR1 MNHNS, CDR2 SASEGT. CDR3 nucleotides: TGTGCCAGCAGTGACTGGGACCCCATCTCATCAGCGTATGGCTACACCTTC. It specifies CASSDWDPISSAYGYTF.

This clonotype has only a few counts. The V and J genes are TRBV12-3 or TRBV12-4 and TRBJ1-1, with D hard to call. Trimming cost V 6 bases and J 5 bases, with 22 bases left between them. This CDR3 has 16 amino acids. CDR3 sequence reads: CASSHRLWALGTEAFF. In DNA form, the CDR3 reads TGTGCCAGCAGCCACCGACTATGGGCATTGGGGACTGAAGCTTTCTTT.

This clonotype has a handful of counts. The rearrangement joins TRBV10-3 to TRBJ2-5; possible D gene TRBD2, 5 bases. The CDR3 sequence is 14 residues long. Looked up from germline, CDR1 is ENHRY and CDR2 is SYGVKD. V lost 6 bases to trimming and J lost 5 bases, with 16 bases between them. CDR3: CAIRGSFSGETQYF. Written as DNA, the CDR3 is TGTGCCATCAGAGGGAGCTTCAGTGGGGAGACCCAGTACTTC.

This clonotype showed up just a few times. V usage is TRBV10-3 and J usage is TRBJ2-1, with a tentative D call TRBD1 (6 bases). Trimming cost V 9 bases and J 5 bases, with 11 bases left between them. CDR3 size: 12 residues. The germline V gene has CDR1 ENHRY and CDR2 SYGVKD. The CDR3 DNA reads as TGTGCCATGAAGGACAGAAACAATGAGCAGTTCTTC. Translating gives CAMKDRNNEQFF.

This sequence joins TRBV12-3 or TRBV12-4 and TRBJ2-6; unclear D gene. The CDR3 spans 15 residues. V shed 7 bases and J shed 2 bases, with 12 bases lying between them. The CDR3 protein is CASIQTQAGANVLTF. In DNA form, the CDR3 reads TGTGCCAGCATTCAAACCCAAGCTGGGGCCAACGTCCTGACTTTC.